This entry features one T cell receptor (beta chain) sequence. TCRdb keeps only in-frame clones here, not all; method: immunoSEQ multiplex PCR. The repertoire holds more than 85,000 clones, with over 70% as singletons. This entry is derived from a study of blood T cell repertoires in COVID-19. Study-wide context: The United States, Italy and Spain were the sources of the acute and convalescent COVID-19 samples.

The CDR3 spans 15 residues. CDR1 KGHDR and CDR2 SFDVKD come from the germline V gene. The V gene end was trimmed by 4 bases and the J gene end by 4 bases; junction bases not matched to a gene: 9. The source of this sequence is an elderly man with active or convalescent COVID-19. Sequenced: peripheral blood. This chain joins TRBV24-1 and TRBJ2-7, with 7 bases lining up with TRBD2. The CDR3 reads CATSDPRGGRYEQYF. The DNA of the CDR3 is TGTGCCACCAGTGACCCCCGCGGGGGTCGGTACGAGCAGTACTTC.